This entry concerns a single TCR beta chain. CDR1 ENHRY and CDR2 SYGVKD come from the germline V gene. The CDR3 runs 15 residues. J gave up 5 bases and V 6 bases, and 5 bases lay outside the gene matches. These data originate in a study of blood T cell repertoires in COVID-19. Libraries were prepared by immunoSEQ multiplex PCR; TCRdb keeps only in-frame clonotypes and omits some of them. This table holds around 400,000 clones, around 87% found once. The chain carries TRBV10-3 and TRBJ2-5; 14 bases map to TRBD2. The material sequenced was peripheral blood. The origin of this receptor is an older woman with COVID-19, enrolled during active disease. CDR3 nucleotide sequence: TGTGCCATCAGGGGGACTAGCGGGGGCCAGGAGACCCAGTACTTC. Protein sequence: CAIRGTSGGQETQYF.